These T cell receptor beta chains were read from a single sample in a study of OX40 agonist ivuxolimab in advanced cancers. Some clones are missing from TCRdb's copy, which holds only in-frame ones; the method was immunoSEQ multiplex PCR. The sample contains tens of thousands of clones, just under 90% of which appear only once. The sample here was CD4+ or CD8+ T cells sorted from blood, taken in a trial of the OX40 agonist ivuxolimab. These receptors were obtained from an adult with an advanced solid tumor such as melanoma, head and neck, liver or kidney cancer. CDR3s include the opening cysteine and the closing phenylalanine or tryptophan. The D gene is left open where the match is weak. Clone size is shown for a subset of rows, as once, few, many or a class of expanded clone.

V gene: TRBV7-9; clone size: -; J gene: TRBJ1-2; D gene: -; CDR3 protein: CASSLGPGFYGYTF; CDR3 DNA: TGTGCCAGCAGCTTGGGGCCAGGGTTCTATGGCTACACCTTC
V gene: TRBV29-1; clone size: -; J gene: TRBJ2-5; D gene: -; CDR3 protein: CSVVSGQETQYF; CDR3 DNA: TGCAGCGTAGTTAGCGGTCAAGAGACCCAGTACTTC
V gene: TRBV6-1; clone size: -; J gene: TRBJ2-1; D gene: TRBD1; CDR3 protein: CANRGVYNEQFF; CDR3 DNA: TGTGCCAACAGGGGGGTCTACAATGAGCAGTTCTTC
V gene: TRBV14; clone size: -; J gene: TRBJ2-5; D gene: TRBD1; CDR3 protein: CASSQAYRGRETQYF; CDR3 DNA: TGTGCCAGCAGCCAAGCTTACAGGGGTCGGGAGACCCAGTACTTC
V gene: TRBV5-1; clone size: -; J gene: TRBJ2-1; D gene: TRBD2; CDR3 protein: CASSLTSGTSTYNEQFF; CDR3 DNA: TGCGCCAGCAGCTTGACCTCCGGGACTAGCACCTACAATGAGCAGTTCTTC
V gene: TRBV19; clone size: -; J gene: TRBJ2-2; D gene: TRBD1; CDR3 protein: CASNTGTGMTGELFF; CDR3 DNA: TGTGCCAGTAACACCGGGACAGGGATGACCGGGGAGCTGTTTTTT
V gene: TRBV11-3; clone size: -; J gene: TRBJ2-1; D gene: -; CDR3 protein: CASSLDPQRSYNEQFF; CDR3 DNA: TGTGCCAGCAGCTTAGATCCCCAGCGGTCCTACAATGAGCAGTTCTTC
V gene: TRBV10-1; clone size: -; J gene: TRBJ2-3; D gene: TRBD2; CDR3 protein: CASSGLAGAYLSTDTQYF; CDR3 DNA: TGCGCCAGCAGTGGACTAGCGGGAGCTTATCTTAGCACAGATACGCAGTATTTT
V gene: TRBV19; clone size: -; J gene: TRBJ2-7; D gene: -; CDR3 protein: CASSPQRLMSSYEQYF; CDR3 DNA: TGTGCCAGTAGTCCCCAAAGACTAATGAGCTCCTACGAGCAGTACTTC
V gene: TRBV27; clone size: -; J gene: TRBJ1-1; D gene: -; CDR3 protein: CASSLRAYTEAFF; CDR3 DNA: TGTGCCAGCAGTTTACGGGCATACACTGAAGCTTTCTTT
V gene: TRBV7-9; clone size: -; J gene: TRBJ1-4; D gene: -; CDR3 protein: CASTRLGGDEKLFF; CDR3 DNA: TGTGCCAGCACCAGGCTGGGGGGTGATGAAAAACTGTTTTTT
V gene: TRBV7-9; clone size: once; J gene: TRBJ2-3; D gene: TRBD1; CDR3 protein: CASSPMTGLSDTQYF; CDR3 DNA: TGTGCCAGCAGCCCTATGACAGGGCTGTCAGATACGCAGTATTTT
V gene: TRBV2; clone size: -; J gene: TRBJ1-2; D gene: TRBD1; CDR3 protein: CASSGQGADGYTF; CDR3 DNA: TGTGCCAGCAGCGGACAGGGGGCGGATGGCTACACCTTC
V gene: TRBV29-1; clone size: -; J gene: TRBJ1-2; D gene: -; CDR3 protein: CSVGGAPDYGYTF; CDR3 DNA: TGCAGCGTTGGGGGGGCCCCGGACTATGGCTACACCTTC
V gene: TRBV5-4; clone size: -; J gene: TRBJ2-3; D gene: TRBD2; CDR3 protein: CASSPRTSGTDTQYF; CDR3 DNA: TGTGCCAGCAGCCCGAGGACTAGCGGTACAGATACGCAGTATTTT
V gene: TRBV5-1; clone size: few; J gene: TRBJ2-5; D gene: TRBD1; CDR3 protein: CASSLGTGPQETQYF; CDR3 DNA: TGCGCCAGCAGCCTCGGGACAGGCCCACAAGAGACCCAGTACTTC
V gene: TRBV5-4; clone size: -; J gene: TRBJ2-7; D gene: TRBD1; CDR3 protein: CASSLTGGASYEQYF; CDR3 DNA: TGTGCCAGCAGCCTTACAGGGGGAGCCTCCTACGAGCAGTACTTC
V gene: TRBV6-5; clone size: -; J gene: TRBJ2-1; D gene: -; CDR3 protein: CASSRPGEQFF; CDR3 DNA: TGTGCCAGCAGCAGACCAGGGGAGCAGTTCTTC
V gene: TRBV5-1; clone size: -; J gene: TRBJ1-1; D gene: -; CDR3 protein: CASSLSGELMNTEAFF; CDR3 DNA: TGCGCCAGCAGCTTGTCGGGTGAGCTAATGAACACTGAAGCTTTCTTT
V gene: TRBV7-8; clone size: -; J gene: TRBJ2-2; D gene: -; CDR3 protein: CASSLGQPNTGELFF; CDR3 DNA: TGTGCCAGCAGCTTAGGACAACCGAACACCGGGGAGCTGTTTTTT
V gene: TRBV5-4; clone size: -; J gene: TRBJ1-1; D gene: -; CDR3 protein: CASSSQRGRGAFF; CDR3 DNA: TGTGCCAGCAGCTCCCAGCGGGGGAGAGGAGCTTTCTTT
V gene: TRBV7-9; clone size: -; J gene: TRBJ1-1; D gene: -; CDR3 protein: CASSREVANTEAFF; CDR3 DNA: TGTGCCAGCAGCCGCGAGGTCGCGAACACTGAAGCTTTCTTT
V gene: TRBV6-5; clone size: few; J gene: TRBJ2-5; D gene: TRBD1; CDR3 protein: CASGRGQAQETQYF; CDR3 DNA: TGTGCCAGCGGACGGGGACAGGCCCAAGAGACCCAGTACTTC
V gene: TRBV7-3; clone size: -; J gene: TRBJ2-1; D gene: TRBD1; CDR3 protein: CASSRDRSSDEQFF; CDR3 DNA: TGTGCCAGCAGCCGGGACAGGAGTTCCGATGAGCAGTTCTTC
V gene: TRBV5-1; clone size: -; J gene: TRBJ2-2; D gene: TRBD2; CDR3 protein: CASSLVSGTNTGELFF; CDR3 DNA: TGCGCCAGCAGCTTGGTTAGCGGGACGAACACCGGGGAGCTGTTTTTT
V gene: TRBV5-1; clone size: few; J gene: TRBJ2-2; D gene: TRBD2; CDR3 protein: CASSPGGLAGVGGELFF; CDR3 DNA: TGCGCCAGCAGCCCGGGGGGACTAGCGGGAGTTGGCGGGGAGCTGTTTTTT
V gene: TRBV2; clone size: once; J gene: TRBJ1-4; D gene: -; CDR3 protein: CASSDRRTATNEKLFF; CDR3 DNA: TGTGCCAGCAGTGATCGGAGGACCGCAACTAATGAAAAACTGTTTTTT
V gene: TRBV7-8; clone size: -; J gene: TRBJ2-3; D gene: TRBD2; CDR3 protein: CASSLEAGGPHTQYF; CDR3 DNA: TGTGCCAGCAGCTTAGAAGCGGGAGGGCCACATACGCAGTATTTT
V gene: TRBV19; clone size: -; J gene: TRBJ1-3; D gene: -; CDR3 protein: CASSRGQTGNTIYF; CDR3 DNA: TGTGCCAGTAGTAGAGGACAGACCGGAAACACCATATATTTT
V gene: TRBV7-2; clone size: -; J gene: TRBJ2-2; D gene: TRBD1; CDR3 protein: CASSLPRTGYTGELFF; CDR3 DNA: TGTGCCAGCAGCTTACCGCGGACAGGGTATACCGGGGAGCTGTTTTTT
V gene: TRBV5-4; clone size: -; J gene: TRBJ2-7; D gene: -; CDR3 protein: CASSLGQRGYEQYF; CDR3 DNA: TGTGCCAGCAGCTTAGGCCAGCGTGGTTACGAGCAGTACTTC
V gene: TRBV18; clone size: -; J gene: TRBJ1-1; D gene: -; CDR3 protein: CASSPQARGFTEAFF; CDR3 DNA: TGTGCCAGCTCACCACAGGCCCGGGGGTTCACTGAAGCTTTCTTT
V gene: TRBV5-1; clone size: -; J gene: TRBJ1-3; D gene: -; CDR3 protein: CASRPEGKAGNTIYF; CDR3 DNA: TGCGCCAGCAGACCCGAGGGAAAGGCGGGAAACACCATATATTTT
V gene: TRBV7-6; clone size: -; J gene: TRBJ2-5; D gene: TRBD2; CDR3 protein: CASSSLAGGTQYF; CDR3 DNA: TGTGCCAGCAGCTCCTTAGCGGGGGGGACCCAGTACTTC
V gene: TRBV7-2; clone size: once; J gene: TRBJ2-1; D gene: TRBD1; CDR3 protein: CASSPKQGNYRGNEQFF; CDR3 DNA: TGTGCCAGCAGCCCTAAACAGGGGAATTATAGGGGGAATGAGCAGTTCTTC
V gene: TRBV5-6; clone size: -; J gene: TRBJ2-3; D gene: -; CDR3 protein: CASSPRRSARSKTDTQYF; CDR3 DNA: TGTGCCAGCAGCCCTCGTCGATCGGCAAGAAGTAAGACAGATACGCAGTATTTT
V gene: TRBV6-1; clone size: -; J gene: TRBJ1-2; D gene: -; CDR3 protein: CASSESPARGLGYTF; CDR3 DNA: TGTGCCAGCAGTGAAAGTCCCGCGCGCGGGCTTGGCTACACCTTC
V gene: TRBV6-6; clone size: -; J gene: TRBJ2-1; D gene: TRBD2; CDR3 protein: CASNTLAGVSYNEQFF; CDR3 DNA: TGTGCCAGCAACACACTAGCGGGGGTTTCCTACAATGAGCAGTTCTTC
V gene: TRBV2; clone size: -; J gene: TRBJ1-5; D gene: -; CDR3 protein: CASSEEGQFNQPQHF; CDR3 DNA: TGTGCCAGCAGTGAAGAAGGACAGTTCAATCAGCCCCAGCATTTT
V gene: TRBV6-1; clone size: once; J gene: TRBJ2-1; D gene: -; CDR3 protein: CASMNRRDEQFF; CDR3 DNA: TGTGCCAGCATGAACAGAAGGGATGAGCAGTTCTTC
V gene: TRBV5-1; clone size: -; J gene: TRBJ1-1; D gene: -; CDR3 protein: CASSLEGPGNTEAFF; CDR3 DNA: TGCGCCAGCAGCTTGGAGGGCCCCGGCAACACTGAAGCTTTCTTT